What follows are 18 T cell receptor beta chains derived from one specimen sequenced in a study of CD8 T cells in Susac syndrome. RNA, at about 0.45 to 1 ug, was reverse transcribed with random hexamers. TCRdb reprocessed the immunoSEQ multiplex PCR reads via MiXCR and lists one record per CDR3 protein. The sample lists about 120,000 distinct CDR3 sequences; approximately 96% were seen once. The material sequenced was CD4+ T cells from PBMCs. The receptor set was obtained from a human donor with Susac syndrome.

The rearrangement joins TRBV29-1 to TRBJ2-2, with unresolved D. Germline V gene lookup returns CDR1 SQVTM and CDR2 ANQGSEA. This CDR3 comprises 11 residues. CDR3 sequence reads: CRAFCTGELFF. The CDR3 coding sequence is TGCAGGGCTTTTTGCACCGGGGAGCTGTTTTTT.

The chain employs TRBV7-6 and TRBJ2-7; D unresolved. CDR1 SGHVS and CDR2 FNYEAQ come from the germline V gene. CDR3 size: 13 residues. Between the trimmed V and J ends, which lost 5 bases and 0 bases, there was a span of 8 bases. CDR3 sequence: CASSVDTSYEQYF. In DNA, the CDR3 is TGTGCCAGCAGCGTCGACACCTCCTACGAGCAGTACTTC.

V is TRBV5-6 and J is TRBJ2-1, with D possibly TRBD1 on 6 matching bases. The V and J ends lost 4 bases and 7 bases respectively, with 12 bases between them. Germline loops: CDR1 SGHDT, CDR2 YYEEEE. CDR3 length: 13 residues. In DNA, the CDR3 is TGTGCCAGCAGCCAGGGACAACGGAATGAGCAGTTCTTC. Amino acid sequence: CASSQGQRNEQFF.

This chain joins TRBV10-2 and TRBJ1-4; D gene unclear. V was shortened by 0 bases and J by 12 bases, with 8 bases between the two germline ends. Looked up from germline, CDR1 is WSHSY and CDR2 is SAAADI. This CDR3 has 12 residues. CDR3 DNA sequence: TGCGCCAGCAGTGAGTCTATCGGTCAACTGTTTTTT. Protein: CASSESIGQLFF.

The chain carries TRBV7-9 and TRBJ2-6; tentative D call: TRBD1 (5 bases). Deletions cut 4 bases from V and 2 bases from J, with 9 bases between. The CDR3 extends over 15 amino acids. Germline V gene data show CDR1 as SEHNR and CDR2 as FQNEAQ (reference sequence). The CDR3 DNA sequence: TGTGCCAGCAGCTCAGGGTCTCCTGGGGCCAACGTCCTGACTTTC. Translating it yields CASSSGSPGANVLTF. The full variable domain, completed using reference TRBV7-9 and TRBJ2-6, is DTGVSQNPRHKITKRGQNVTFRCDPISEHNRLYWYRQTLGQGPEFLTYFQNEAQLEKSRLLSDRFSAERPKGSFSTLEIQRTEQGDSAMYLCASSSGSPGANVLTFGAGSRLTVL.

The chain joins TRBV4-1 to TRBJ1-1; D remains unclear. Germline V gene data show CDR1 as MGHRA and CDR2 as YSYEKL. The CDR3 has 15 residues. The V gene lost 3 bases and the J gene lost 2 bases, with 13 bases spanning the gap. The CDR3 region has the DNA TGCGCCAGCAGCCAGCAAAGTTTAACTAACACTGAAGCTTTCTTT. Protein sequence: CASSQQSLTNTEAFF.

The CDR3, as DNA: TGTGCCAGCAATGATGACGGCACCTACGAGCAGTACTTC. Its translation: CASNDDGTYEQYF. V usage is TRBV2 and J usage is TRBJ2-7; D ambiguous. The V end lost 7 bases, the J end lost 2 bases, and 12 bases lay between the germline ends. Germline CDR1 is SNHLY and CDR2 is FYNNEI. The CDR3 consists of 13 residues.

V and J are TRBV29-1 and TRBJ2-3; 13 bases align to TRBD2. CDR3 length: 14 residues. Unmatched junction bases numbered 5, after V lost 8 bases and J lost 3 bases. Germline V lookup: CDR1 SQVTM, CDR2 ANQGSEA. CDR3 bases: TGCAGCACCAGGACTAGCGGGAGAACAGATACGCAGTATTTT. Protein sequence: CSTRTSGRTDTQYF.

The J gene is TRBJ2-3, the V gene TRBV20-1; D call uncertain. V was shortened by 3 bases and J by 0 bases, with 13 bases between the two germline ends. The CDR3 sequence is 15 residues long. CDR1 is DFQATT and CDR2 is SNEGSKA in the germline V gene (reference sequence). CDR3 bases: TGCAGTGCTAGTTCGGCCTTTTCTAGCACAGATACGCAGTATTTT. Protein sequence: CSASSAFSSTDTQYF.

The chain has TRBV15 and TRBJ2-2; 13 bases are shared with TRBD2. The ends lost 0 bases at V and 5 bases at J; junction bases unmatched: 9. CDR3 length: 19 residues. The V gene's germline CDR1 is LNHNV and CDR2 YYDKDF (reference sequence). CDR3 coding DNA: TGTGCCACCAGCAGAGATTCGTCCGGACTAGCGGGAGCAACCGGGGAGCTGTTTTTT. This encodes CATSRDSSGLAGATGELFF.

The J gene is TRBJ2-5, the V gene TRBV20-1; maybe TRBD2 (6 bases). The V end lost 1 base, the J end lost 4 bases, and 16 bases lay between the germline ends. The CDR3 spans 15 residues. Germline V gene lookup returns CDR1 DFQATT and CDR2 SNEGSKA (reference sequence). CDR3 bases: TGCAGTGCTAGAGTGTGGAGGGGACTGGGAGAGACCCAGTACTTC. Translated: CSARVWRGLGETQYF.

V usage is TRBV28 and J usage is TRBJ1-5, with D uncertain. Germline V gene sequence: CDR1 MDHEN, CDR2 SYDVKM. V was shortened by 3 bases and J by 3 bases, with 9 bases between the two germline ends. This CDR3 is 14 amino acids long. CDR3 protein: CASSFLQSNQPQHF. The CDR3 DNA reads TGTGCCAGCAGTTTCCTACAGTCCAATCAGCCCCAGCATTTT.

This clonotype appeared a single time. The rearrangement joins TRBV5-4 to TRBJ2-5; D unresolved. This CDR3 is built from 14 residues. The ends were cut back, 5 bases at V and 0 bases at J, with 11 bases in the middle. CDR1 is SGHNT, CDR2 YYREEE, per germline (reference sequence). CDR3 protein: CASRPGSHQETQYF. CDR3 coding DNA: TGTGCCAGCAGGCCAGGATCCCACCAAGAGACCCAGTACTTC.

The chain carries TRBV20-1 and TRBJ2-3; maybe TRBD2 (5 bases). CDR1 and CDR2 from the germline V gene are DFQATT and SNEGSKA (reference sequence). Trimming took 0 bases from V and 7 from J, leaving 8 bases between them. This CDR3 is built from 12 residues. CDR3: CSARDSAYTQYF. The DNA of the CDR3 is TGCAGTGCTAGAGATAGCGCCTATACGCAGTATTTT.

The chain has TRBV5-1 and TRBJ2-1; D possibly matches TRBD1 or TRBD2 (6 bases each). This CDR3 spans 13 amino acids. V gave up 4 bases and J gave up 13 bases, with 18 bases separating them. The germline CDR1 and CDR2 sequences are SGHRS and YFSETQ. CDR3 sequence (DNA): TGCGCCAGCAGCGGGAACACTAGGGGGGAACAGTTCTTC. This encodes CASSGNTRGEQFF. The whole variable domain, remainder taken from reference TRBV5-1 and TRBJ2-1, is KAGVTQTPRYLIKTRGQQVTLSCSPISGHRSVSWYQQTPGQGLQFLFEYFSETQRNKGNFPGRFSGRQFSNSRSEMNVSTLELGDSALYLCASSGNTRGEQFFGPGTRLTVL.

J is TRBJ2-3 and V is TRBV27, with a weak D call TRBD2 (7 bases). This CDR3 has 15 residues. Germline V lookup: CDR1 MNHEY, CDR2 SMNVEV (reference sequence). The V and J ends lost 6 bases and 1 base respectively, with 14 bases between them. CDR3: CASRNQGRGTDTQYF. CDR3 sequence (DNA): TGTGCCAGCAGAAATCAGGGGAGGGGCACAGATACGCAGTATTTT.

J is TRBJ1-1 and V is TRBV12-3 or TRBV12-4, with TRBD1 as a possible D gene (5 bases). Trimming took off 6 bases at V and 1 base at J, with 9 bases between the two ends. This CDR3 is built from 13 residues. CDR3 protein: CASRTVPNTEAFF. The DNA of the CDR3 is TGTGCCAGCAGGACAGTGCCGAACACTGAAGCTTTCTTT.

This clonotype has only one observation. This sequence joins TRBV2 and TRBJ2-2; D perhaps matches TRBD1 (6 bases). From germline, CDR1 is SNHLY and CDR2 FYNNEI. This CDR3 is 15 amino acids long. V shed 3 bases and J shed 0 bases, with 8 bases lying between them. The DNA of the CDR3 is TGTGCCAGCAGTGACCACAGGGCGAACACCGGGGAGCTGTTTTTT. Translated, it gives CASSDHRANTGELFF.